These 11 T cell receptor beta chains originate from one sample sequenced in a study of shared clonotypes between healthy human individuals. Method: immunoSEQ multiplex PCR; TCRdb's copy keeps in-frame clones and lacks some. The profile covers around 700,000 clones, with roughly 73% appearing a single time and around 1.8% taken by the ten largest. Sequencing input: memory CD4+ T cells sorted from blood. Subset noted: CD45RA-negative fraction. The source is a woman between 25 and 40 years old in good health.

V and J are TRBV4-1 and TRBJ1-1, with 8 positions matching TRBD1. This CDR3 is built from 13 residues. In germline, CDR1 is MGHRA, CDR2 YSYEKL. V was clipped by 7 bases and J by 10 bases; unmatched bases: 11. This CDR3 reads CASNNGRTGPAFF. The CDR3 nucleotides are TGCGCCAGCAACAACGGAAGGACAGGGCCAGCTTTCTTT.

About this clone itself: Other DNA sequences of this sample code for an identical CDR3. This rearrangement joins TRBV2 to TRBJ2-5, with D hard to call. The germline V gene encodes CDR1 SNHLY and CDR2 FYNNEI. CDR3 size: 12 residues. V gave up 3 bases and J gave up 5 bases, with 7 bases separating them. CDR3 nucleotide sequence: TGTGCCAGCAGTGAGCGCCGGGAGACCCAGTACTTC. Its translation is CASSERRETQYF.

This clone was picked up many times. The gene calls are TRBV27 and TRBJ1-1; D possibly corresponds to TRBD1 (6 bases). This CDR3 is built from 15 residues. Germline V gives CDR1 MNHEY, CDR2 SMNVEV (reference sequence). The V and J ends lost 8 bases and 2 bases respectively, with 18 bases between them. The CDR3: CASGKKLQGNTEAFF. The CDR3 coding sequence is TGTGCCAGCGGTAAAAAATTACAGGGAAACACTGAAGCTTTCTTT.

The chain joins TRBV6-6 to TRBJ2-7, with 8 bases that match TRBD1. The CDR3 consists of 15 residues. The junction had 10 bases not matched to a gene; V was cut back by 4 bases and J by 5 bases. Germline-derived CDR1 and CDR2 are MNHNY and SVGAGI (reference sequence). The CDR3 DNA reads TGTGCCAGCAGTTCGACAGGGGCCGAGATCGACGAGCAGTACTTC. It codes for CASSSTGAEIDEQYF.

The rearrangement uses TRBV11-2 and TRBJ1-2, with a possible D match to TRBD1 (6 bases). V was shortened by 5 bases and J by 8 bases, with 18 bases between the two germline ends. The CDR3 has 14 residues. Germline V gene data show CDR1 as SGHAT and CDR2 as FQNNGV. CDR3 sequence (DNA): TGTGCCAGCAGCGCCAACAGGGATTTGGCGGGCTACACCTTC. This translates into CASSANRDLAGYTF.

The rearrangement uses TRBV4-2 and TRBJ2-7, with D possibly matching TRBD2 (6 bases). Trimming stripped 1 base from V and 1 base from J, with 11 bases between. CDR3 length equals 15 residues. The germline CDR1 and CDR2 sequences are LGHNA and YNFKEQ. The CDR3 sequence: CASSQGLATSYEQYF. The CDR3 nucleotides are TGTGCCAGCAGCCAAGGCCTAGCGACTTCCTACGAGCAGTACTTC.

The gene calls are TRBV5-1 and TRBJ2-2; 8 bases are shared with TRBD1. The CDR3 covers 17 residues. Trimming cost V 0 bases and J 4 bases; bases outside gene matches: 8. From germline, CDR1 is SGHRS and CDR2 YFSETQ. The DNA of the CDR3 is TGCGCCAGCAGCTTGGGAAAGGGACAGGCATTCACCGGGGAGCTGTTTTTT. Its translation: CASSLGKGQAFTGELFF.

The chain employs TRBV27 and TRBJ2-5; D is ambiguous. The J call may be incorrect, as the DNA end agrees better with TRBJ2-7. This CDR3 spans 13 amino acids. The germline V gene encodes CDR1 MNHEY and CDR2 SMNVEV (reference sequence). In DNA form, the CDR3 reads TGTGCCAGCAGTGGCCAGGAGACCTACGAGCAGTACTTC. As protein: CASSGQETYEQYF.

V and J are TRBV28 and TRBJ2-7, with TRBD2 identical over 7 bases. CDR3 size: 17 residues. The V and J ends lost 2 bases and 0 bases, in that order; junction bases with no gene match: 10. Germline V gene lookup returns CDR1 MDHEN and CDR2 SYDVKM. CDR3 protein: CASSLGAVAGDSYEQYF. The CDR3 nucleotides are TGTGCCAGCAGTTTAGGGGCGGTAGCGGGTGACTCCTACGAGCAGTACTTC.

The rearrangement links TRBV28 to TRBJ1-5; tentatively, D is TRBD1 (5 bases). The CDR3 sequence is 15 residues long. V was pared by 5 bases and J by 0 bases, with 11 bases between. From germline, CDR1 is MDHEN and CDR2 SYDVKM. As DNA, the CDR3 is TGTGCCAGCAGTGGGGCAGGGATTAGCAATCAGCCCCAGCATTTT. The encoded protein is CASSGAGISNQPQHF.

This clone was picked up many times. This rearrangement joins TRBV10-2 to TRBJ2-7, with D possibly matching TRBD1 (6 bases). Trimming cost V 5 bases and J 5 bases, with 10 bases left between them. CDR3 size: 12 residues. The V gene's germline CDR1 is WSHSY and CDR2 SAAADI. The CDR3 region is CASSITGHEQYF. DNA for the CDR3: TGCGCCAGCAGTATCACAGGGCACGAGCAGTACTTC.